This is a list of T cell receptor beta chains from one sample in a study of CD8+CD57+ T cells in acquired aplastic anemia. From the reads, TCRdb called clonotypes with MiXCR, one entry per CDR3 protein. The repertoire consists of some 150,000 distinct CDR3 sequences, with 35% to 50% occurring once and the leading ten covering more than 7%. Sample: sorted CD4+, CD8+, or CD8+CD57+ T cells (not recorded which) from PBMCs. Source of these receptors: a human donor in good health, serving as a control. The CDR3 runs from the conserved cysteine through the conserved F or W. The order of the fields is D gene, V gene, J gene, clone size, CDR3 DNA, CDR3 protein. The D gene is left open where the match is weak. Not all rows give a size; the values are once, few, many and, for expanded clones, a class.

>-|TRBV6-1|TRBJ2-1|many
TGTGCCAGCAGGGGACTCTACAATGAGCAGTTCTTC
CASRGLYNEQFF
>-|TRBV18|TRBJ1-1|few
TGTGCCAGCTCACCCCCCGGCATGTCGGACACTGAAGCTTTCTTT
CASSPPGMSDTEAFF
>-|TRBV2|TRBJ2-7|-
TGTGCCAGCAGTGAAGCCGGTGTGGGGTCCTACGAGCAGTACTTC
CASSEAGVGSYEQYF
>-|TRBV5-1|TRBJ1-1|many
TGCGCCAGCAGCTTGGCCGGCGGAAACACTGAAGCTTTCTTT
CASSLAGGNTEAFF
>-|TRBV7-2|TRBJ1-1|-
TGTGCCAGCAGCTTAGAAACAGGATCGAGGCCTTTCTTT
CASSLETGSRPFF
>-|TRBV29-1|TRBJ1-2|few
TGCAGCGTTCACGGCCCCTATGGCTACACCTTC
CSVHGPYGYTF
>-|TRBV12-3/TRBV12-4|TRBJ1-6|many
TGTGCCAGCAGTTTGTCAGCGTATAATTCACCCCTCCACTTT
CASSLSAYNSPLHF
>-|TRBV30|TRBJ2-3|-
TGTGCCTGGGCCAGCACAGATACGCGGTATTTT
CAWASTDTRYF
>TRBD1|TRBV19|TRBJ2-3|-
TGTGCCACCAAGGACAGGCTCAGCACAGATACGCAGTATTTT
CATKDRLSTDTQYF
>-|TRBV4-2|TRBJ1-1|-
TGTGCCAGCAGCCAAGATGGCACACCGAACGCTGGAGCTTTCTTT
CASSQDGTPNAGAFF
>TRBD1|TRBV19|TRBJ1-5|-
TGTACCAGTAGTTTACAGGGGCCCCAGCCCCAGCATTTT
CTSSLQGPQPQHF
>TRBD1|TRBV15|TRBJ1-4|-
TGTGCCACCAGCAGCGCGACCGGGACAGGGAATGAAAAACTGTTTTTT
CATSSATGTGNEKLFF
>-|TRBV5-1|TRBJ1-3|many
TGCGCCAGCAGCTTCACAGGGCTTGGAAACACCATATATTTT
CASSFTGLGNTIYF
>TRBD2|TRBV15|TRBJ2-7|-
TGTGCCACCAGCATAGCGGGGGACTACGAGCAGTACTTC
CATSIAGDYEQYF
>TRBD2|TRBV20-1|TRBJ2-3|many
TGCAGTGCTAGCGGGGGGGCAGTCACGCAGTATTTT
CSASGGAVTQYF
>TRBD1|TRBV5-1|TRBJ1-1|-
TGCGCCAGCAGTCACAGCCAGGGGGCGGTCACTGAAGCTTTCTTT
CASSHSQGAVTEAFF
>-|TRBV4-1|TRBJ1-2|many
TGCGCCAGCAGCCAAGATGGTTTTAGGGGCTACACCTTC
CASSQDGFRGYTF
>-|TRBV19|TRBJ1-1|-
TGTGCCAGTAAGTTGCTAGGGAACACTGAAGCTTTCTTT
CASKLLGNTEAFF
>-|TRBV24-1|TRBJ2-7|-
TGTGCCACCAGTGAAGACCACTACGAGCAGTACTTC
CATSEDHYEQYF
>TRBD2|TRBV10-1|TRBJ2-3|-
TGCGCCATCCCCGGACTAGCAGCCACAGATACGCAGTATTTT
CAIPGLAATDTQYF
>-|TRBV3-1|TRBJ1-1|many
TGTGCCAGCAGCCAAGCGGAGGGATACGACACTGAAGCTTTCTTT
CASSQAEGYDTEAFF
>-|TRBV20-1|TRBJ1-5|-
TGCATTGCTAGTCCTGGGAATCAGCCCCAGCATTTT
CIASPGNQPQHF
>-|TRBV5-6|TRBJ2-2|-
TGTGCCAGCAGCTTGGCCGGGGCGTTAGGGGAGCTGTTTTTT
CASSLAGALGELFF
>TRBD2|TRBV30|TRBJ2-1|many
TGTGCCTGGAGTCGGGGGGGCCGTGGTTTCTTC
CAWSRGGRGFF